The T cell receptor beta chain under discussion was sequenced for a study of CD8+ T cells in alopecia areata. Study in general: Treated patients were given oral tofacitinib, which was dosed at 5 to 10 mg twice daily. Patients took tofacitinib for 6 to 18 months, followed by 6 drug-free months. Findings of the study overall: For patients receiving tofacitinib, scalp clonality and expanded CD8+ clones among the top 100 significantly decreased.

Treatment noted: oral pan-JAK inhibitor, 5-10 mg twice daily. Sampling of alopecia areata patients yielded lesional scalp punch biopsies as well as peripheral blood. The sequencing template was cDNA reverse transcribed from extracted RNA. Produced via immunoSEQ multiplex PCR; TCRdb's table is partial and in-frame only. The sample lists about 42,000 clones; 50% to 70% were seen once. Details on this clone: Its target is unknown.

The source is a human donor with alopecia areata. The sample here was CD8+ T cells sorted from blood, taken at week 4, from a patient treated with tofacitinib.

The CDR3 DNA sequence: TGTGCCAGCAGTTTTACGTTCGGGGGCAATGAGCAGTTCTTC. It specifies CASSFTFGGNEQFF. The chain uses TRBV6-5 and TRBJ2-1; tentatively, D is TRBD2 (6 bases). Trimming cost V 4 bases and J 6 bases, with 13 bases left between them. Germline assignment: CDR1 MNHEY and CDR2 SVGAGI. This CDR3 spans 14 amino acids.